The 24 T cell receptor beta chains below were found in one sample sequenced in a study of control samples from healthy donors and cancer patients. TCRdb's table, derived via immunoSEQ multiplex PCR, lists solely in-frame clones and lacks some. The table has some 130,000 clones, around 88% seen once; the top ten hold 3% to 4%. Sequences were obtained from blood. The receptors here all came from a man between 35 and 55 years old in good health.

The chain is built from TRBV5-4 and TRBJ1-2, with D perhaps matching TRBD1 (5 bases). CDR1 and CDR2 (germline): SGHNT, YYREEE (reference sequence). Trimming took off 2 bases at V and 3 bases at J, with 8 bases between the two ends. The CDR3 runs to 13 residues. The CDR3 region has the DNA TGTGCCAGCAGCTTCGGAGGGGACTATGGCTACACCTTC. It encodes CASSFGGDYGYTF.

The rearrangement links TRBV30 to TRBJ1-1, with D perhaps matching TRBD1 (5 bases). The length of the CDR3 is 13 residues. The germline gives CDR1 GTSNPN, CDR2 SVGIG (reference sequence). Trimming pared 0 bases from V and 5 bases from J, leaving 10 bases between. The CDR3 DNA reads as TGTGCCTGGAGTGTATTGGGGGGGACTGAAGCTTTCTTT. Translated: CAWSVLGGTEAFF.

V and J are TRBV6-5 and TRBJ2-7; TRBD2 matches 9 bases. The V gene's germline CDR1 is MNHEY and CDR2 SVGAGI. The trim removed 8 bases at V and 0 bases at J, leaving 8 bases unmatched. CDR3 length: 15 residues. The DNA for the CDR3 is TGTGCCAGCGAATCTGCGGGGGGGAGCTCCTACGAGCAGTACTTC. It specifies CASESAGGSSYEQYF.

About this clone itself: The junction shows a germline mismatch at one end, possibly a read error. The J gene is TRBJ2-2, the V gene TRBV7-2; TRBD2 agrees at 12 bases. CDR3 length: 18 residues. Germline V lookup: CDR1 SGHTA, CDR2 FQGNSA. CDR3 region: CASSLALAGGRSTGELFF. The CDR3, as DNA: TGTGCCAGCAGCCTAGCCCTAGCGGGGGGGCGGAGCACCGGGGAGCTGTTTTTT. Looking up the rest from reference TRBV7-2 and TRBJ2-2 gives the full variable domain: GAGVSQSPSNKVTEKGKDVELRCDPISGHTALYWYRQSLGQGLEFLIYFQGNSAPDKSGLPSDRFSAERTGGSVSTLTIQRTQQEDSAVYLCASSLALAGGRSTGELFFGEGSRLTVL.

The rearrangement joins TRBV2 to TRBJ1-2, with D perhaps TRBD1 (5 bases). The germline CDR1 and CDR2 sequences are SNHLY and FYNNEI. V was trimmed by 7 bases and J by 4 bases, leaving 16 bases between them. The length of the CDR3 is 14 residues. This CDR3 reads CASTTEKSSYGYTF. The CDR3 DNA sequence: TGTGCCAGCACGACAGAGAAGTCTAGCTATGGCTACACCTTC.

This chain connects TRBV24-1 to TRBJ2-3; D remains ambiguous. CDR3 size: 13 residues. The germline V gene has CDR1 KGHDR and CDR2 SFDVKD. Trimming left V 6 bases short and J 1 base short, with 7 bases between. This chain's CDR3 is CATSRQGTDTQYF. CDR3 nucleotide sequence: TGTGCCACCAGTCGTCAGGGCACAGATACGCAGTATTTT.

The V call is TRBV19, the J call TRBJ1-1; D remains unclear. Looked up from germline, CDR1 is LNHDA and CDR2 is SQIVND (reference sequence). This CDR3 region has 16 residues. V dropped 0 bases and J dropped 2 bases, with 13 bases sitting between them. CDR3: CASSIDSNGVNTEAFF. DNA of the CDR3: TGTGCCAGTAGTATAGATTCGAACGGAGTAAACACTGAAGCTTTCTTT.

As DNA, the CDR3 is TGTGCCAGCAGCTTATCGATCGTCGAAGCTTTCTTT. Encoded protein: CASSLSIVEAFF. The rearrangement joins TRBV7-9 to TRBJ1-1; no definite D call. Trimming took off 2 bases at V and 8 bases at J, with 9 bases between the two ends. CDR3 length equals 12 residues. The germline V gene encodes CDR1 SEHNR and CDR2 FQNEAQ (reference sequence).

V usage is TRBV29-1 and J usage is TRBJ1-1, with a possible D match to TRBD1 (6 bases). Trimming removed 3 bases from V and 3 bases from J, with 8 bases in between. CDR1 and CDR2 from the germline V gene are SQVTM and ANQGSEA. The CDR3 has 12 amino acids. Here the CDR3 reads CSVDRGDTEAFF. As DNA, the CDR3 is TGCAGCGTTGACAGGGGAGACACTGAAGCTTTCTTT.

The chain couples TRBV5-1 to TRBJ2-7; perhaps TRBD1 as D (6 bases). The germline CDR1 and CDR2 sequences are SGHRS and YFSETQ. CDR3 length: 13 residues. Trimming left V 4 bases short and J 4 bases short, with 12 bases between. The CDR3 region has the DNA TGCGCCAGCAGCCCAGACAGGTTGTACGAGCAGTACTTC. It codes for CASSPDRLYEQYF.

This rearrangement joins TRBV30 to TRBJ1-4; the D is unclear. V was trimmed by 0 bases and J by 7 bases, leaving 12 bases between them. The CDR3 is 14 amino acids. Germline CDR1 is GTSNPN and CDR2 is SVGIG (reference sequence). The CDR3 spells CAWSVDKAGEKLFF. The CDR3 nucleotides are TGTGCCTGGAGTGTCGACAAAGCGGGTGAAAAACTGTTTTTT.

The rearrangement joins TRBV6-5 to TRBJ1-6; 8 bases match TRBD1. This CDR3 spans 15 amino acids. CDR1 and CDR2 from the germline V gene are MNHEY and SVGAGI. Germline trimming cut 5 bases from V and 9 bases from J; bases unmatched to any gene: 9. CDR3 nucleotide sequence: TGTGCCAGCAGTCTAATACAGGGGGATGGTTCACCCCTCCACTTT. It translates to CASSLIQGDGSPLHF.

The J gene is TRBJ1-2, the V gene TRBV27; perhaps TRBD1 as D (5 bases). The germline CDR1 and CDR2 sequences are MNHEY and SMNVEV (reference sequence). V was cut by 2 bases and J by 4 bases, with 11 bases left in between. The CDR3 length is 14 residues. CDR3 nucleotides: TGTGCCAGCAGTTTACTCTCGAGGGGCTATGGCTACACCTTC. It specifies CASSLLSRGYGYTF.

The chain carries TRBV11-2 and TRBJ2-6; D not certain. Looked up from germline, CDR1 is SGHAT and CDR2 is FQNNGV. The CDR3 spans 13 residues. V lost 3 bases and J lost 4, with 4 bases in between. The CDR3 sequence is CASSFGGANVLTF. In DNA, the CDR3 is TGTGCCAGCAGCTTCGGCGGGGCCAACGTCCTGACTTTC.

The chain carries TRBV2 and TRBJ1-5; a possible D gene is TRBD1 (6 bases). Trimming shortened V by 5 bases and J by 2 bases, and 10 bases separated the two germline ends. CDR1 and CDR2 from the germline V gene are SNHLY and FYNNEI. CDR3 size: 14 residues. Written as DNA, the CDR3 is TGTGCCAGCAGTAAGGAGGGGGGCAATCAGCCCCAGCATTTT. This encodes CASSKEGGNQPQHF.

This clone was seen once. V usage is TRBV9 and J usage is TRBJ1-5, with TRBD1 identical over 8 bases. After removal of 7 bases from V and 4 bases from J, the junction contained 4 bases not matched to a gene. In germline, CDR1 is SGDLS, CDR2 YYNGEE. CDR3 size: 13 residues. The CDR3 nucleotides read TGTGCCAGCTCGAACAGGGGGAATCAGCCCCAGCATTTT. Its protein is CASSNRGNQPQHF.

V is TRBV19 and J is TRBJ1-3, with D maybe TRBD1 (6 bases). The CDR3 runs 16 residues. The germline CDR1 and CDR2 sequences are LNHDA and SQIVND (reference sequence). V was trimmed by 5 bases and J by 0 bases, leaving 14 bases between them. Here the CDR3 DNA reads TGTGCCAGTAGTTCGGGACAAGTTGTCTCTGGAAACACCATATATTTT. This sequence encodes CASSSGQVVSGNTIYF.

The chain uses TRBV6-4 and TRBJ1-6, with D unresolved. V was cut by 2 bases and J by 7 bases, with 9 bases left in between. CDR3 length equals 14 residues. Per germline, CDR1 MRHNA and CDR2 SNTAGT. CDR3 DNA sequence: TGTGCCAGCAGTGACACCGACCGAAATTCACCCCTCCACTTT. This translates into CASSDTDRNSPLHF.

The gene calls are TRBV11-2 and TRBJ2-2; the D is unclear. Germline V gene sequence: CDR1 SGHAT, CDR2 FQNNGV. There are 16 residues in the CDR3. V lost 0 bases to trimming and J lost 0 bases, with 8 bases between them. The CDR3 coding sequence is TGTGCCAGCAGCTTAGAATCGGCCTCGAACACCGGGGAGCTGTTTTTT. This gives the protein CASSLESASNTGELFF.

V usage is TRBV7-9 and J usage is TRBJ1-1, with TRBD1 identical over 9 bases. The length of the CDR3 is 14 residues. V shed 5 bases and J 6 bases; nucleotides not matched to a gene: 7. Germline V CDR1 and CDR2: SEHNR, FQNEAQ (reference sequence). CDR3 DNA: TGTGCCAGCAGCCTTGGGACAGGGTTCGCTGAAGCTTTCTTT. It yields the protein CASSLGTGFAEAFF.

For this clone: Within the sample, other DNA sequences also encode this same CDR3. The chain recombines TRBV19 with TRBJ2-7; D is undetermined. V dropped 1 base and J dropped 1 base, with 5 bases sitting between them. This CDR3 has 13 residues. Germline assignment: CDR1 LNHDA and CDR2 SQIVND (reference sequence). Written as DNA, the CDR3 is TGTGCCAGTAGTATAGGCCTATCCTACGAGCAGTACTTC. As protein: CASSIGLSYEQYF.

The chain employs TRBV9 and TRBJ2-4; 7 nucleotides line up with TRBD2. The V gene's germline CDR1 is SGDLS and CDR2 YYNGEE. The CDR3 covers 16 residues. V shed 0 bases, J shed 5 bases, and the junction held 8 bases outside the gene matches. CDR3 sequence: CASSVGVGGMQNIQYF. The DNA of the CDR3 is TGTGCCAGCAGCGTAGGGGTCGGGGGGATGCAAAACATTCAGTACTTC.

This CDR3 is CASSQDMTGNSPLHF. The CDR3 DNA reads as TGTGCCAGCAGCCAAGATATGACAGGGAATTCACCCCTCCACTTT. The rearrangement joins TRBV3-1 (or the pseudogene TRBV3-2) to TRBJ1-6; 7 bases line up with TRBD1. Trimming removed 0 bases from V and 7 bases from J; junction bases left unmatched: 3. Germline V gene sequence: CDR1 LGHDT, CDR2 YNNKEL (reference sequence). This CDR3 region has 15 residues.

This chain uses TRBV20-1 with TRBJ1-1, with a possible D match to TRBD1 (5 bases). The V end lost 3 bases, the J end lost 8 bases, and 10 bases lay between the germline ends. Germline V gene lookup returns CDR1 DFQATT and CDR2 SNEGSKA (reference sequence). This CDR3 has 11 amino acids. Written as DNA, the CDR3 is TGCAGTGCTAGTGGGGGAACCGAAGCTTTCTTT. It translates to CSASGGTEAFF.